This record looks at one T cell receptor beta chain sequence and its context. As yet, its antigen is unknown. The sample comes from a study of T cell repertoires in cytomegalovirus infection. The wider study: In public TCR beta signatures, there were indications of both CMV infection and matching HLA type. Study outcomes and limitations: Within the response measured ex vivo, HLA-C-restricted CMV-specific TCR beta clonotypes were dominant.

TCRdb re-analysed the reads in MiXCR, keeping a single row per CDR3 protein. Of some 940,000 distinct CDR3 sequences listed, 25% to 40% are singletons. This CDR3 spans 15 amino acids. The V segment lost 0 bases and the J segment 5 bases; nucleotides outside the gene matches: 5. CDR1 and CDR2 from the germline V gene are SGHRS and YFSETQ. The origin of this receptor is a human donor in good health (CMV status not recorded). Some clones in this sample may be carry-over from other donors' samples. The genes are TRBV5-1 and TRBJ2-7, with 10 bases identical to TRBD2. Sequencing was performed on cultured CD8+ T cells from PBMCs, taken from culture after CMV antigen stimulation. For the CDR3, the DNA is TGCGCCAGCAGCTTGGAGCTAGCGGGGGCCGACGAGCAGTACTTC. Translated: CASSLELAGADEQYF. Combining the CDR3 with reference TRBV5-1 and TRBJ2-7 gives the whole variable domain KAGVTQTPRYLIKTRGQQVTLSCSPISGHRSVSWYQQTPGQGLQFLFEYFSETQRNKGNFPGRFSGRQFSNSRSEMNVSTLELGDSALYLCASSLELAGADEQYFGPGTRLTVT.